This T cell receptor beta chain was retrieved from a study of blood T cell repertoires in COVID-19. Across the whole study: Italy, Spain and the United States were the sources of the convalescent and acute COVID-19 samples.

The CDR3 length is 15 residues. With V trimmed by 2 bases and J by 0 bases, 3 bases remained unmatched. CDR1 SNHLY and CDR2 FYNNEI come from the germline V gene. Authors' methods: Amplification from reference gene primers served as the basis for estimated nucleated cell counts. Assay used: immunoSEQ multiplex PCR; TCRdb lists only in-frame clones, some missing. D and trimming were read from the DNA, whereas the V and J calls and clone size are those reported in that table. The repertoire holds roughly 180,000 clones, with approximately 88% as singletons. The chain links TRBV2 to TRBJ1-1; TRBD1 agrees at 7 bases. The sample comprised peripheral blood. This sequence originates from a woman aged 40 to 50 with COVID-19, enrolled during active disease. The CDR3 here is CASSEQGEMNTEAFF. CDR3 nucleotide sequence: TGTGCCAGCAGTGAACAGGGGGAGATGAACACTGAAGCTTTCTTT.